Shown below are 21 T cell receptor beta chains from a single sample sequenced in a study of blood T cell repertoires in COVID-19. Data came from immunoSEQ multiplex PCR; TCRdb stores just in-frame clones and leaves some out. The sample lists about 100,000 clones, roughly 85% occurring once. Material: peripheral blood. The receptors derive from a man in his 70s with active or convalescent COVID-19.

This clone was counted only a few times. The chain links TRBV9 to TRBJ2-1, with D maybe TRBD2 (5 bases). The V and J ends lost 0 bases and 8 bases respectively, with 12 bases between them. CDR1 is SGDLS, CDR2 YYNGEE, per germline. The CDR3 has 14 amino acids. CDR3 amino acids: CASSVETEAYEQFF. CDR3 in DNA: TGTGCCAGCAGCGTAGAAACGGAGGCCTATGAGCAGTTCTTC.

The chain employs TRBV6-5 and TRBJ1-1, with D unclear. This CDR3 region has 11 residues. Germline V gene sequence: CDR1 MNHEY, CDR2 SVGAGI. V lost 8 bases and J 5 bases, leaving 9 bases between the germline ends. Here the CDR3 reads CASRQGTEAFF. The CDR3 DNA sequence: TGTGCCAGCCGACAAGGAACTGAAGCTTTCTTT.

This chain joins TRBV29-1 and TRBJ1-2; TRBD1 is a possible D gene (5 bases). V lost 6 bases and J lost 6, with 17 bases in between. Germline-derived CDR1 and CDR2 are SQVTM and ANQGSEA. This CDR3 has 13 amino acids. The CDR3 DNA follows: TGCAGCGTGAGGACACCGCTTTCAGATGGCTACACCTTC. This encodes CSVRTPLSDGYTF.

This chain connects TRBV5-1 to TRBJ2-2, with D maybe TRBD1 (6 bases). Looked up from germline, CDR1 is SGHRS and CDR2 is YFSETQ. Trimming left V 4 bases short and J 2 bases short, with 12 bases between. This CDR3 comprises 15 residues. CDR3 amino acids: CASSPRGVNTGELFF. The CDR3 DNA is TGCGCCAGCAGCCCCAGGGGAGTAAACACCGGGGAGCTGTTTTTT.

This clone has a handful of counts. Here the CDR3 DNA reads TGTGCCAGCAGCCCCGGCAGACTGGAAGAAAAACTGTTTTTT. Translating gives CASSPGRLEEKLFF. This chain joins TRBV6-2 or TRBV6-3 and TRBJ1-4; D not resolved. The V and J ends lost 6 bases and 8 bases respectively, with 16 bases between them. Germline V gene sequence: CDR1 MNHEY, CDR2 SVGEGT. There are 14 residues in the CDR3.

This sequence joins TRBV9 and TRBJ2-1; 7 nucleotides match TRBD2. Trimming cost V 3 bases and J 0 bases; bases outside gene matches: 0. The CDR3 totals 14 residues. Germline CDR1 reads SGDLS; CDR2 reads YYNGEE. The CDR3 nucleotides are TGTGCCAGCAGCGCTAGCGGCTCCTACAATGAGCAGTTCTTC. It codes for CASSASGSYNEQFF. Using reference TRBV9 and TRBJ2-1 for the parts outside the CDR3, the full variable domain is DSGVTQTPKHLITATGQRVTLRCSPRSGDLSVYWYQQSLDQGLQFLIQYYNGEERAKGNILERFSAQQFPDLHSELNLSSLELGDSALYFCASSASGSYNEQFFGPGTRLTVL.

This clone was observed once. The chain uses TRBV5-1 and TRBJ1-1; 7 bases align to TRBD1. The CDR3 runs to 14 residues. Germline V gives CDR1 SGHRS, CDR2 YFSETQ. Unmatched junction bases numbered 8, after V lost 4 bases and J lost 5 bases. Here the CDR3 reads CASSISDRWTEAFF. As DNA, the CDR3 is TGCGCCAGCAGCATATCGGACAGGTGGACTGAAGCTTTCTTT.

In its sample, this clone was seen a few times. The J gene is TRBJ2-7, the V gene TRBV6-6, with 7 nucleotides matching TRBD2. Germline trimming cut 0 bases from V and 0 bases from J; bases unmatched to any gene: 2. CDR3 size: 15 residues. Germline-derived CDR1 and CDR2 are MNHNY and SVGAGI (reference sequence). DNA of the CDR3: TGTGCCAGCAGTTACTCCCTAGCGGTCTCCTACGAGCAGTACTTC. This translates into CASSYSLAVSYEQYF.

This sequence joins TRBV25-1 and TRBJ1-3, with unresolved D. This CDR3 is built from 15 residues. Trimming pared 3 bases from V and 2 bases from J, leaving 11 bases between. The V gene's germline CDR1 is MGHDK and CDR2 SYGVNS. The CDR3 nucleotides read TGTGCCAGCAGTGATTTTGGGCCGGCTGGAAACACCATATATTTT. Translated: CASSDFGPAGNTIYF.

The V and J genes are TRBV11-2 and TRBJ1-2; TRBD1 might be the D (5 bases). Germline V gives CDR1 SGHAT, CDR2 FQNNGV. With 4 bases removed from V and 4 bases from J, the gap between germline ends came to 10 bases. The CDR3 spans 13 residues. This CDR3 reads CASSSQGVYGYTF. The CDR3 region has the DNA TGTGCCAGCAGCTCGCAAGGGGTCTATGGCTACACCTTC.

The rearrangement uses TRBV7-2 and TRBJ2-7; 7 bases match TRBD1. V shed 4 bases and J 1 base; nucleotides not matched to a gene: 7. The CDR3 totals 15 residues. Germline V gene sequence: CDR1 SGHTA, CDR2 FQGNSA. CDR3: CASSSDRVGSYEQYF. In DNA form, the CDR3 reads TGTGCCAGCAGCTCCGACAGGGTGGGGTCCTACGAGCAGTACTTC.

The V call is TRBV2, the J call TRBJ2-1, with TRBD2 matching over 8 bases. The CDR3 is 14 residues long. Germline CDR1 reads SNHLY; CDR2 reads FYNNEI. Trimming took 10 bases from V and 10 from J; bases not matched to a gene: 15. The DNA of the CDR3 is TGTGCCACCCCCCGGGGGCGGGAGGAAGGAGAGCAGTTCTTC. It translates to CATPRGREEGEQFF.

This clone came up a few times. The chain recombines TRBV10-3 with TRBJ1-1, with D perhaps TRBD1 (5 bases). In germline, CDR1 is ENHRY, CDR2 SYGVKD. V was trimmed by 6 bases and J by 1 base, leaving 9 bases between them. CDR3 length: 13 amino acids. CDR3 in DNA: TGTGCCATCAGGCGGGACTGGAACACTGAAGCTTTCTTT. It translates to CAIRRDWNTEAFF.

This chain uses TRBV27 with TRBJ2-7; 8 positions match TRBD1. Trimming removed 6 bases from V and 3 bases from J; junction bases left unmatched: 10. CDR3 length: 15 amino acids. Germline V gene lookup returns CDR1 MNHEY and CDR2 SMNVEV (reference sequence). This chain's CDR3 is CASSWGGQGGYEQYF. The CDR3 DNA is TGTGCCAGCAGCTGGGGAGGACAGGGAGGCTACGAGCAGTACTTC.

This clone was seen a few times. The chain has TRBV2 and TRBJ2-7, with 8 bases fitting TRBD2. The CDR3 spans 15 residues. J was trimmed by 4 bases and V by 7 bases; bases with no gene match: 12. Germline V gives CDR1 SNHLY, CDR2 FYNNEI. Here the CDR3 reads CASKGLGTRIYEQYF. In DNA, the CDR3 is TGTGCCAGCAAAGGTCTTGGGACTAGGATATACGAGCAGTACTTC.

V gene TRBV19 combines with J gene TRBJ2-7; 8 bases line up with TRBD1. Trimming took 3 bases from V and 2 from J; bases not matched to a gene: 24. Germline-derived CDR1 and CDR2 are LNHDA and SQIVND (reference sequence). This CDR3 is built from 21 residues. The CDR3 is CASSITPGGSGSGLSAYEQYF. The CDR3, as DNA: TGTGCCAGTAGTATTACGCCAGGGGGCTCGGGAAGCGGATTATCGGCCTACGAGCAGTACTTC.

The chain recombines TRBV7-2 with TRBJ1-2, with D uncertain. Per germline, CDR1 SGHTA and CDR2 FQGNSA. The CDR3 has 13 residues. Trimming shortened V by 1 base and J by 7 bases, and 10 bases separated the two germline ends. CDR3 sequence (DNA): TGTGCCAGCAGCTTAGGGCCCCGGGGTGGCTACACCTTC. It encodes CASSLGPRGGYTF. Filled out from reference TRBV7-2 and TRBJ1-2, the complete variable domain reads GAGVSQSPSNKVTEKGKDVELRCDPISGHTALYWYRQSLGQGLEFLIYFQGNSAPDKSGLPSDRFSAERTGGSVSTLTIQRTQQEDSAVYLCASSLGPRGGYTFGSGTRLTVV.

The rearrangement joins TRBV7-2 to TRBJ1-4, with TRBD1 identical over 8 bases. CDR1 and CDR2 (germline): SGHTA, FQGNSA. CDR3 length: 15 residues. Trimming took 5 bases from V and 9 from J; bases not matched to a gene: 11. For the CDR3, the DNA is TGTGCCAGCAGCCCTCGACAGGGGAACTCGCAAAAACTGTTTTTT. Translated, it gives CASSPRQGNSQKLFF.

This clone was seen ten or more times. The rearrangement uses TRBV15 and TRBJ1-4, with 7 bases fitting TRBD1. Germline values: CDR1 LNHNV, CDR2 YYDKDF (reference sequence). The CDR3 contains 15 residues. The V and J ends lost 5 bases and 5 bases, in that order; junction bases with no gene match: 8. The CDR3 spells CATSPRTGRNEKLFF. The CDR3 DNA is TGTGCCACCAGCCCCCGGACAGGCAGAAATGAAAAACTGTTTTTT.

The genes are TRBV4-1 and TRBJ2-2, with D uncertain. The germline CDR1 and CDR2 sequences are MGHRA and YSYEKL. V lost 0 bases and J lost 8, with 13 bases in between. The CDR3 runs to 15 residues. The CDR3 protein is CASSQEQSAVGELFF. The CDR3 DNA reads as TGCGCCAGCAGCCAAGAGCAAAGCGCCGTGGGGGAGCTGTTTTTT.

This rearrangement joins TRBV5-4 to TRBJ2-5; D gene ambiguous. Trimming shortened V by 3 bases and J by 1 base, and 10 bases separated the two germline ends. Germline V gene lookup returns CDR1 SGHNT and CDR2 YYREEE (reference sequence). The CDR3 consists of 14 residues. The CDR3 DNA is TGTGCCAGCAGCTCCCCCAGTCTCCAAGAGACCCAGTACTTC. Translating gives CASSSPSLQETQYF.